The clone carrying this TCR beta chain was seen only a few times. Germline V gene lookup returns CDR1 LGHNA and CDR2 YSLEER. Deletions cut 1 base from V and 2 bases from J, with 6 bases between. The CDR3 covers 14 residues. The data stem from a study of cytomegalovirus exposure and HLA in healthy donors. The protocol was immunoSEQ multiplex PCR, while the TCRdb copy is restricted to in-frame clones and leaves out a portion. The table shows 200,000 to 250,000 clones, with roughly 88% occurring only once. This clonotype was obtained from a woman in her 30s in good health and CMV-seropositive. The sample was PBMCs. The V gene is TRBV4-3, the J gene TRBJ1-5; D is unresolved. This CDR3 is CASSQGLGNQPQHF. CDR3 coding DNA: TGCGCCAGCAGCCAAGGACTAGGCAATCAGCCCCAGCATTTT.